The source of this T cell receptor (beta chain) is a study of memory CD4+ T cells and cytomegalovirus serostatus. Here immunoSEQ multiplex PCR was the method, and the copy in TCRdb shows in-frame clones only, minus some. The sample lists about 47,000 clones, roughly 80% occurring once. The CDR3 has 16 amino acids. The germline gives CDR1 SGHDT, CDR2 YYEEEE. Unmatched junction bases numbered 7, after V lost 0 bases and J lost 6 bases. This clone turned up a few times. Its antigen is as yet unknown. Study results and caveats: Median bootstrapped AUC for CMV status was approximately 0.96 originally, less than 0.93 US-trained.

Single viable CD3+CD4+CD8-CD45RO+ cells were sorted as the memory CD4+ T cells. The sample consisted of memory CD4+ T cells from blood. This receptor was identified in an adult in good health and CMV-seropositive. The rearrangement uses TRBV5-6 and TRBJ2-2, with 8 nucleotides matching TRBD2. The CDR3 loop reads CASSLAGGPIAGELFF. CDR3 nucleotides: TGTGCCAGCAGCTTGGCGGGGGGGCCGATCGCCGGGGAGCTGTTTTTT.